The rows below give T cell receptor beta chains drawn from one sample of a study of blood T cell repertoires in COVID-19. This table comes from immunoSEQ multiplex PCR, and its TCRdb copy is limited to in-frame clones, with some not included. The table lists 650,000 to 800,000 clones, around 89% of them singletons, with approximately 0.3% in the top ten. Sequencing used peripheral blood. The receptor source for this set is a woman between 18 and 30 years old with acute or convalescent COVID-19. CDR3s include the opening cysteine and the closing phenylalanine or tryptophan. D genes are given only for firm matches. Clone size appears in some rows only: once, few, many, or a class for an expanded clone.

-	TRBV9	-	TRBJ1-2	TGTGCCAGCTCACAGGGCCCCTATGGCTACACCTTC	CASSQGPYGYTF
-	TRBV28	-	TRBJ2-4	TGTGCCAGCAGTTTTGGGGCAGGGAATTTGGACATTCAGTACTTC	CASSFGAGNLDIQYF
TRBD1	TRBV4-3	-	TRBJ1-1	TGCGCCAGCAGCCAAGACATTCGGGACAGGGGGCGAGGTGAAGCTTTCTTT	CASSQDIRDRGRGEAFF
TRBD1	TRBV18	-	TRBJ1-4	TGTGCCAGCTCACGAGGACAGGGAGGGAGTGAAAAACTGTTTTTT	CASSRGQGGSEKLFF
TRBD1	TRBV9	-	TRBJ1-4	TGTGCCAGCAGCGTAGAACAAGGCGCCGGGACAGCTAATGAAAAACTGTTTTTT	CASSVEQGAGTANEKLFF
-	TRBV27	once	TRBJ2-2	TGTGCCAGCAGCCCGACCGGACAGAGTACCGGGGAGCTGTTTTTT	CASSPTGQSTGELFF
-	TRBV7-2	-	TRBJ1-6	TGTGCCAGCAGCTTAGGCGGTGGGTTGTCACCCCTCCACTTT	CASSLGGGLSPLHF
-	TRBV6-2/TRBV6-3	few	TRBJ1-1	TGTGCCAGCAGTTACTCCCGGGGAGACACTGAAGCTTTCTTT	CASSYSRGDTEAFF
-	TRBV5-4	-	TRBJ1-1	TGTGCCAGCAGGGACCCAGGGCGAATGAACACTGAAGCTTTCTTT	CASRDPGRMNTEAFF
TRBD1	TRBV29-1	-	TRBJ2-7	TGCAGCGTTGAGCCAGGGGGCAGGGCCTACGAGCAGTACTTC	CSVEPGGRAYEQYF
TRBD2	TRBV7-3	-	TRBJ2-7	TGTGCCAGCAGCTTACTAGGACTAGCGGGGGCCCCCTACGAGCAGTACTTC	CASSLLGLAGAPYEQYF
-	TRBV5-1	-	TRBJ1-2	TGCGCCAGCAGCTTGGACCCAGGGATTAACTATGGCTACACCTTC	CASSLDPGINYGYTF
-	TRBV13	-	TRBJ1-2	TGTGCCAGCAGCTCCGGGACATATGGCTACACCTTC	CASSSGTYGYTF
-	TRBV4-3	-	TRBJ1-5	TGCGCCAGCAGCCAAGTTGGAGCAGATCAGCCCCAGCATTTT	CASSQVGADQPQHF
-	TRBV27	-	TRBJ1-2	TGTGCCAGCAGTTTAGAATCCCCCTTACAGTTGCCGTGGGGCTACACCTTC	CASSLESPLQLPWGYTF
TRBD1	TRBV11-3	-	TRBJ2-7	TGTGCCAGCAGCTCCCCTACAGCCGGGACAGGGGTGGAGGAGTACTTC	CASSSPTAGTGVEEYF
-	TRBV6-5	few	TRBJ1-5	TGTGCCAGCATCCGGCGCGGGGGTCAGCCCCAGCATTTT	CASIRRGGQPQHF
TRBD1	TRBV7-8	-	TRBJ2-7	TGTGCCAGCACCCCGGGACAGGCCATCTACGAGCAGTACTTC	CASTPGQAIYEQYF
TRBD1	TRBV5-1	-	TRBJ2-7	TGCGCCAGCAGCCCTAGGACAGGGAACCACGAGCAGTACTTC	CASSPRTGNHEQYF
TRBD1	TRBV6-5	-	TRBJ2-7	TGTGCCAGCAGGCCGCCCGGGACAGGGGGCCACGAGCAGTACTTC	CASRPPGTGGHEQYF
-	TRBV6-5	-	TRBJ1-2	TGTGCCAGCACTCCGACCGGGTTAGATGGCTACACCTTC	CASTPTGLDGYTF
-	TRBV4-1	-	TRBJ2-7	TGCGCCAGCAGCCAAGAGAGTCAGGGGTTGGACGAGCAGTACTTC	CASSQESQGLDEQYF
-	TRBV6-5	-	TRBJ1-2	TGTGCCAGCAGCCGGACAGCTAACTATGGCTACACCTTC	CASSRTANYGYTF
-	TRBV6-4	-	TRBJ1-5	TGTGCCAGCAGTGATAGCAGCAATCAGCCCCAGCATTTT	CASSDSSNQPQHF
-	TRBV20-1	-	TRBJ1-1	TGCAGTGCTAGTGGAGGGTATGGCCCCAAAAGCACTGAAGCTTTCTTT	CSASGGYGPKSTEAFF